This TCR beta chain was captured in a study of OX40 agonist ivuxolimab in advanced cancers. Some background on the complete study: The costimulatory receptor OX40 (CD134) was targeted by ivuxolimab, a fully human IgG2 agonistic monoclonal antibody. Intravenous ivuxolimab was administered to patients every 2 weeks at six dose levels: 0.01, 0.1, 0.3, 1.5, 3 and 10 mg/kg. Of the approximately 50 dose-escalation patients, hepatocellular carcinoma was present in 19, melanoma in approximately 15, renal cell carcinoma in 9 and head and neck cancer in 9. In the dose-escalation cohort, around four fifths of patients were male, and the mean age was 60 years with a range of about 20 to 79. Prior anti-PD-1, anti-PD-L1 or anti-CTLA-4 therapy was permitted, and 40% of dose-escalation patients had received checkpoint inhibitors. Partial responses were achieved by three dose-escalation patients, of whom one had hepatocellular carcinoma and two had cutaneous melanoma. Peripheral TCRbeta sequencing was intended to test whether TCR sequence diversity was altered and clonal T-cell expansion was caused by ivuxolimab. The paper describes the monotherapy dose-escalation part (N of about 54 patients) of the phase I trial of ivuxolimab. Study-wide findings and limitations: In the 0.1-3.0 mg/kg groups, partial responders had among the lowest normalized peripheral clonal expansion, particularly in CD8+ T cells. Low levels of normalized T-cell clonal expansion were also shown by some nonresponding patients. The antigen specificity of the peripheral T cells that underwent clonal expansion was not determined. After ivuxolimab, CD8+ T cells had more expanded clones than CD4+ T cells on average. Clonal expansion of both CD4+ and CD8+ blood T cells was observed from baseline to week 6 at doses 0.1 to 3.0 mg/kg.

The trial excluded patients who had a history of autoimmune disease or who were on systemic immunosuppression. Peripheral blood for TCR sequencing was collected from all dose cohorts at baseline, on cycle 4 day 1, and on cycle 7 day 1. Samples were obtained from an open-label, multicenter, first-in-human phase I dose-escalation trial of ivuxolimab. The trial enrolled adults with locally advanced or metastatic head and neck squamous cell, hepatocellular, melanoma or renal cell carcinoma. Before TCR sequencing, CD4+ T cells and CD8+ T cells were sorted from peripheral blood as separate populations. Regarding this clone: Its antigen is not yet known. Base-call qualities are not available, and no considerably larger clone is one nucleotide away. The sample carries other DNA sequences with the same CDR3.

To sequence the TCRbeta CDR3 region, genomic DNA was isolated from the sorted cells. TCRbeta CDR3 regions were sequenced using the immunoSEQ Assay. TCRdb obtained this table from immuneACCESS and retained in-frame rearrangements with V and J assigned. These tables miss some clones; where compared with another copy, unresolved V genes account for less than half of the shortfall, and the remainder is unexplained. The sample table holds about 82,000 clones, of which less than 90% were seen once. The top ten constitute about 0.8% of the sample. The junction carries 9 bases between V and J, which are trimmed by 4 bases and 4 bases respectively. CDR3 length: 12 amino acids, cysteine to phenylalanine. Only CDR3 DNA remains: 36 bases, in frame from the first base. The germline V gene supplies CDR1 SGHRS and CDR2 YFSETQ.

Sequencing used CD4+ or CD8+ T cells sorted from blood, obtained in a trial of the OX40 agonist ivuxolimab. This clonotype was obtained from an adult with an advanced solid tumor such as melanoma, head and neck, liver or kidney cancer. The V and J segments used are TRBV5-1 and TRBJ2-7; the D gene is not confidently resolved. The nucleotide sequence is given as TGCGCCAGCAGCCTGGACGGGTACGAGCAGTACTTC. Its translation reads: CASSLDGYEQYF.